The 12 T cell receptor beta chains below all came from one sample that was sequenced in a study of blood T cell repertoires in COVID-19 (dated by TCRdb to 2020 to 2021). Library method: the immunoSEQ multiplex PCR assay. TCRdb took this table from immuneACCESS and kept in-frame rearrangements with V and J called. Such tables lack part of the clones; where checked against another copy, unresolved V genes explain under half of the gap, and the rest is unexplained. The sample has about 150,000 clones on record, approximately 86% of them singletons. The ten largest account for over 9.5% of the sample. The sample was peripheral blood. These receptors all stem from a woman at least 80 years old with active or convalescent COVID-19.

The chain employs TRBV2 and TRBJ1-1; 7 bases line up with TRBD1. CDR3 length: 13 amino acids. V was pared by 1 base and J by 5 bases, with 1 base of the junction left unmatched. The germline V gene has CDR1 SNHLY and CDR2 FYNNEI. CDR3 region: CASSEGRGTEAFF. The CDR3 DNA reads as TGTGCCAGCAGTGAAGGCAGGGGGACTGAAGCTTTCTTT.

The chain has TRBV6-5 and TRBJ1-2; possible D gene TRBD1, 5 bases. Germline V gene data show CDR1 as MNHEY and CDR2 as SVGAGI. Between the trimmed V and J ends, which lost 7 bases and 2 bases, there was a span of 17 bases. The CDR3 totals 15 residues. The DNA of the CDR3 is TGTGCCAGCACTTTACGGGGGGGGTCCAACTATGGCTACACCTTC. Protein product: CASTLRGGSNYGYTF.

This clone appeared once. CDR3 in amino acids: CASSLSTGGYGANVLTF. The CDR3 nucleotides read TGTGCCAGCAGCTTGTCGACAGGGGGGTACGGGGCCAACGTCCTGACTTTC. The V gene is TRBV5-8, the J gene TRBJ2-6, with 9 bases identical to TRBD1. CDR1 is SGHTS and CDR2 is YDEGEE in the germline V gene. This CDR3 comprises 17 residues. Unmatched junction bases numbered 6, after V lost 1 base and J lost 4 bases.

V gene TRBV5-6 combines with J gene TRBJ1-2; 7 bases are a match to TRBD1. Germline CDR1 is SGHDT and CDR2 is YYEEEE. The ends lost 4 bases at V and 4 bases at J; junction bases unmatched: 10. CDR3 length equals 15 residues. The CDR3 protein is CASSPTVRQGYGYTF. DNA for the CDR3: TGTGCCAGCAGCCCGACTGTCCGACAGGGCTATGGCTACACCTTC. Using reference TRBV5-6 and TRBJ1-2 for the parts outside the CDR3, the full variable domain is DAGVTQSPTHLIKTRGQQVTLRCSPKSGHDTVSWYQQALGQGPQFIFQYYEEEERQRGNFPDRFSGHQFPNYSSELNVNALLLGDSALYLCASSPTVRQGYGYTFGSGTRLTVV.

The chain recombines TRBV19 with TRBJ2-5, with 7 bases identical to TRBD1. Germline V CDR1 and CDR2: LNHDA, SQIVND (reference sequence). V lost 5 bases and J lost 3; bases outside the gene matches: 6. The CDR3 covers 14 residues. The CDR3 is CASSLSGTEETQYF. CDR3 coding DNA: TGTGCCAGTAGTCTCTCGGGGACAGAAGAGACCCAGTACTTC.

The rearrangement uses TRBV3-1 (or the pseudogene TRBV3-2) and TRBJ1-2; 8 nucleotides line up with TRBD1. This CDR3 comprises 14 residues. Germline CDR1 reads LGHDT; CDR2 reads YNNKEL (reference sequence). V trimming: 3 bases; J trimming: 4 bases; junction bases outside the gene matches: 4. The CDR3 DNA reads TGTGCCAGCAGCCACGGACAGGGCGGCTATGGCTACACCTTC. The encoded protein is CASSHGQGGYGYTF.

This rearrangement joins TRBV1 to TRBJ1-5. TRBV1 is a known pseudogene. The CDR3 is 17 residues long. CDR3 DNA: TGCACCAGCAGCCACCACCCCGAGCATGGTAACGATCAGCCCCAGCATTTT. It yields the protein CTSSHHPEHGNDQPQHF.

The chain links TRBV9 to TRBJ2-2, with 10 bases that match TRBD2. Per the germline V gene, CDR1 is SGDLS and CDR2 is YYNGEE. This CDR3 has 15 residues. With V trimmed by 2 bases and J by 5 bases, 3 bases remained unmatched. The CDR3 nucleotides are TGTGCCAGCAGCGTTGGTAGCGGGGGGACCGGGGAGCTGTTTTTT. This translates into CASSVGSGGTGELFF.

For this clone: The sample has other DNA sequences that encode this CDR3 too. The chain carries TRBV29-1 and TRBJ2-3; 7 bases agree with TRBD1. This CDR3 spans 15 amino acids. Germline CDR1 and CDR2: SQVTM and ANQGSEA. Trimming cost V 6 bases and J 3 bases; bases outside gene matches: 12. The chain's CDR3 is CSVPDRVGATDTQYF. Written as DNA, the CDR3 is TGCAGCGTCCCCGACAGGGTGGGAGCGACAGATACGCAGTATTTT.

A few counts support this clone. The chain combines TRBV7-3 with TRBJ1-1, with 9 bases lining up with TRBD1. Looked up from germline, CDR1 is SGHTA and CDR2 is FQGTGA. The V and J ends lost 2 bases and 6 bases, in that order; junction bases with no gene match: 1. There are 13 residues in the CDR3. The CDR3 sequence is CASSLGTGSEAFF. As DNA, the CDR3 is TGTGCCAGCAGCTTAGGGACAGGGTCTGAAGCTTTCTTT.

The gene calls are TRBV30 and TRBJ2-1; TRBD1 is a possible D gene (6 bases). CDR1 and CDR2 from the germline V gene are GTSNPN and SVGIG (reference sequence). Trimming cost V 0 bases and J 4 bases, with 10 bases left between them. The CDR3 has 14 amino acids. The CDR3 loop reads CAWSVNRVYNEQFF. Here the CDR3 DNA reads TGTGCCTGGAGTGTAAACAGGGTTTACAATGAGCAGTTCTTC.

In DNA form, the CDR3 reads TGTGCCAGCAGCCGGGGGACGGGCTCCTATAATTCACCCCTCCACTTT. The encoded protein is CASSRGTGSYNSPLHF. This chain connects TRBV7-8 to TRBJ1-6, with D perhaps matching TRBD1 (5 bases). The length of the CDR3 is 16 residues. The germline V gene has CDR1 SGHVS and CDR2 FQNEAQ. V lost 5 bases, J lost 0 bases, and 11 bases lay in between.